This T cell receptor beta chain is from a study of blood T cell repertoires in COVID-19. Using immunoSEQ multiplex PCR, the repertoire was profiled, and TCRdb retains in-frame clones only, with some absent. The table includes roughly 220,000 clones, about 80% detected once. This CDR3 is built from 14 residues. After removal of 4 bases from V and 2 bases from J, the junction contained 4 bases not matched to a gene. Germline CDR1 reads SGHKS; CDR2 reads YYEKEE (reference sequence). The chain has TRBV5-5 and TRBJ1-1, with 8 positions matching TRBD1. This TCR derives from a middle-aged man who had recovered from COVID-19. The sample comprised PBMCs or T cells enriched from blood (not recorded which). CDR3 bases: TGTGCCAGCAGCGTGACAGGGGCTAACACTGAAGCTTTCTTT. This codes for CASSVTGANTEAFF.